Below, one TCR beta chain is given with its context. The entry originates in a study of blood T cell repertoires in COVID-19. Some clones are missing from TCRdb's copy, which holds only in-frame ones; the method was immunoSEQ multiplex PCR. The repertoire holds 250,000 to 300,000 clones, with just under 90% as singletons. Sample: PBMCs or T cells enriched from blood (not recorded which). The clonotype was recovered from a woman between 45 and 60 years old who had been exposed to COVID-19.

CDR3 loop: CASSQEHTGGGQPQHF. DNA of the CDR3: TGTGCCAGCAGCCAAGAACACACAGGGGGAGGGCAGCCCCAGCATTTT. The V and J genes are TRBV4-2 and TRBJ1-5, with TRBD1 matching over 8 bases. CDR1 is LGHNA and CDR2 is YNFKEQ in the germline V gene. The trim removed 0 bases at V and 7 bases at J, leaving 8 bases unmatched. The CDR3 extends over 16 amino acids.